One sample yielded the 27 T cell receptor beta chains listed below, sequenced in a study of T cells in women clearing cervical HPV infection. TCRdb's table, derived via immunoSEQ multiplex PCR, lists solely in-frame clones and lacks some. Its clone listing holds roughly 30,000 clones. Input material: blood buffy coat. Every receptor here comes from a woman aged 18 to 75 with a cervical HPV16 infection that either progressed to CIN3+ or cleared (not recorded which).

CDR3 bases read: TGCGCCAGCAGTGTGGGTAGCGGGGAACAAGAGACC. Its translation: CASSVGSGEQET. The complete CDR3 reads CASSVGSGEQETQYF. The chain is built from TRBV10-1 and TRBJ2-5; the match to TRBD2 covers 8 bases. The DNA ends 3 residues before the CDR3 does, and the rest of the CDR3 is filled in from the germline J gene. CDR3 size: 15 residues. J was trimmed by 2 bases and V by 4 bases; bases with no gene match: 6. CDR1 is WNHNN, CDR2 SYGVQD, per germline (reference sequence).

Of note for this clone: The DNA ends 3 residues before the CDR3 does, and the rest of the CDR3 is filled in from the germline J gene. The rearrangement uses TRBV19 and TRBJ1-2; 9 bases agree with TRBD1. The CDR3 is 15 residues long. The germline CDR1 and CDR2 sequences are LNHDA and SQIVND (reference sequence). V was clipped by 2 bases and J by 4 bases; unmatched bases: 5. The covered CDR3 bases are TGTGCCAGTAGTATATCCGACAGGGGGGGCTATGGC. Its translation: CASSISDRGGYG. The entire CDR3 sequence reads CASSISDRGGYGYTF.

In regard to this clone: The read finishes 3 residues shy of the CDR3 end, and the germline J gene is used to complete it. This chain uses TRBV6-2 or TRBV6-3 with TRBJ2-3; the match to TRBD1 covers 7 bases. This CDR3 spans 17 amino acids. V lost 6 bases and J lost 4; bases outside the gene matches: 16. Germline CDR1 and CDR2: MNHEY and SVGEGT. CDR3 bases read: TGTGCCAGCAGCCGATTTGGGACAGAGGTTCTTGCAGATACG. This gives the protein CASSRFGTEVLADT. The complete CDR3 reads CASSRFGTEVLADTQYF.

On this clone itself: The read gets to within 3 residues of the CDR3 end, and the germline J gene fills in the rest. V usage is TRBV5-1 and J usage is TRBJ2-3, with a tentative D call TRBD1 (5 bases). This CDR3 region has 11 residues. The V gene's germline CDR1 is SGHRS and CDR2 YFSETQ. The CDR3 DNA, read in part, is TGCGCCAGCGGCAGGGAAGAGACG. Protein product: CASGREET. The whole CDR3 sequence is CASGREETQYF.

A remark on this clone: The CDR3 goes on 3 residues after the read ends, and that part is filled in from the germline J gene. The chain recombines TRBV7-6 with TRBJ2-7; no clear D gene. The CDR3 spans 17 residues. Per the germline V gene, CDR1 is SGHVS and CDR2 is FNYEAQ. The V end lost 2 bases, the J end lost 0 bases, and 17 bases lay between the germline ends. The covered CDR3 bases are TGTGCCAGCAGCTTATACTCTTCGGCAGGCATCTCCTACGAG. This codes for CASSLYSSAGISYE. In full, the CDR3 is CASSLYSSAGISYEQYF.

In regard to this clone: With the read ending 3 residues before the CDR3 end, the germline J gene is used to fill in that end. V is TRBV6-2 or TRBV6-3 and J is TRBJ2-1, with D maybe TRBD1 (5 bases). The V end lost 6 bases, the J end lost 7 bases, and 10 bases lay between the germline ends. This CDR3 is 12 amino acids long. From germline, CDR1 is MNHEY and CDR2 SVGEGT. The covered CDR3 bases are TGTGCCAGCAGCCCGACAGCAAATGAG. Translation gives CASSPTANE. The whole CDR3 protein reads CASSPTANEQFF.

To note about this clone: Read data end 3 residues before the CDR3 end; the end is taken from the germline J gene. V usage is TRBV5-1 and J usage is TRBJ1-2; tentative D call: TRBD1 (5 bases). CDR1 SGHRS and CDR2 YFSETQ come from the germline V gene. The CDR3 has 16 residues. The germline V and J ends were trimmed by 0 bases and 1 base, with 13 bases remaining between them. CDR3 protein: CASSLASGDYNYGYTF. CDR3 bases read: TGCGCCAGCAGCTTGGCCTCGGGGGATTATAACTATGGC. Full variable domain (rest looked up from reference TRBV5-1 and TRBJ1-2): KAGVTQTPRYLIKTRGQQVTLSCSPISGHRSVSWYQQTPGQGLQFLFEYFSETQRNKGNFPGRFSGRQFSNSRSEMNVSTLELGDSALYLCASSLASGDYNYGYTFGSGTRLTVV.

Comments on this clone: The read terminates 3 residues ahead of where the CDR3 ends, so the germline J gene completes it. This sequence joins TRBV20-1 and TRBJ2-7; 9 nucleotides align to TRBD1. The junction had 7 bases not matched to a gene; V was cut back by 2 bases and J by 5 bases. Looked up from germline, CDR1 is DFQATT and CDR2 is SNEGSKA (reference sequence). The CDR3 contains 14 residues. CDR3 amino acids: CSARMQTGGHEQYF. The sequenced part of the CDR3 DNA is TGCAGTGCTAGAATGCAGACAGGGGGACACGAG.

The CDR3 loop reads CSANDRANNGYTF. The CDR3 DNA, read in part, is TGCAGTGCAAATGACAGGGCAAACAATGGC. The chain is built from TRBV20-1 and TRBJ1-2; 7 nucleotides line up with TRBD1. The sequenced fragment ends 3 residues before the CDR3 boundary, so the rest is inferred from the germline J gene. The CDR3 is made up of 13 amino acids. CDR1 and CDR2 from the germline V gene are DFQATT and SNEGSKA (reference sequence). J was trimmed by 6 bases and V by 6 bases; bases with no gene match: 10.

As concerns this clone: The CDR3 goes on 3 residues after the read ends, and that part is filled in from the germline J gene. This chain connects TRBV18 to TRBJ1-2; TRBD1 agrees at 9 bases. Germline CDR1 KGHSH, CDR2 LQKENI. The CDR3 is 15 amino acids. CDR3 DNA (partial): TGTGCCAGCTCACCACAGGGGACAGGGACCAGCGAC. Its protein product is CASSPQGTGTSD. The whole CDR3 sequence reads CASSPQGTGTSDYTF. Looking up the rest from reference TRBV18 and TRBJ1-2 gives the full variable domain: NAGVMQNPRHLVRRRGQEARLRCSPMKGHSHVYWYRQLPEEGLKFMVYLQKENIIDESGMPKERFSAEFPKEGPSILRIQQVVRGDSAAYFCASSPQGTGTSDYTFGSGTRLTVV.

Worth noting for this clone: With the read ending 3 residues before the CDR3 end, the germline J gene is used to fill in that end. The V gene is TRBV7-9, the J gene TRBJ2-3; TRBD1 might be the D (5 bases). CDR3 length: 15 amino acids. Germline values: CDR1 SEHNR, CDR2 FQNEAQ (reference sequence). Trimming pared 4 bases from V and 2 bases from J, leaving 13 bases between. The CDR3 protein is CASSSVDIHTDTQYF. CDR3 bases read: TGTGCCAGCAGCTCGGTGGACATCCACACAGATACG.

To note about this clone: The CDR3 end is not reached by the read, which stops 3 residues before it; the germline J gene fills it in. The rearrangement joins TRBV20-1 to TRBJ2-4; 16 bases match TRBD2. Germline CDR1 reads DFQATT; CDR2 reads SNEGSKA (reference sequence). This CDR3 has 19 amino acids. Trimming removed 3 bases from V and 2 bases from J; junction bases left unmatched: 10. The CDR3 bases that were read are TGCAGTGCTAGCCCGGGACTAGCGGGAGGGCCGGGCACCAAAAACATT. This encodes CSASPGLAGGPGTKNI. The CDR3 reads in full as CSASPGLAGGPGTKNIQYF.

For this clone: The missing CDR3 end, 3 residues past where the read stops, is filled in from the germline J gene. The rearrangement uses TRBV4-1 and TRBJ1-4, with 7 bases identical to TRBD1. The CDR3 is 16 amino acids. With 2 bases clipped from V and 7 bases from J, the junction kept 10 bases outside the gene matches. Germline-derived CDR1 and CDR2 are MGHRA and YSYEKL. CDR3 amino acids: CASSQIGGRKSEKLFF. The CDR3 DNA, read in part, is TGCGCCAGCAGCCAAATAGGGGGCAGGAAGAGTGAAAAA.

In the case of this clone: Sequencing ends 3 residues short of the CDR3 end; the germline J gene provides the rest. The chain couples TRBV9 to TRBJ2-3; D is unclear. The CDR3 has 14 amino acids. Between the trimmed V and J ends, which lost 0 bases and 4 bases, there was a span of 9 bases. The germline V gene has CDR1 SGDLS and CDR2 YYNGEE. The sequenced part of the CDR3 DNA is TGTGCCAGCAGCGTAGGCCAGACTCCAGATACG. It yields the protein CASSVGQTPDT. The entire CDR3 protein is CASSVGQTPDTQYF.

A remark on this clone: The read ends 3 residues early relative to the CDR3; the germline J gene fills the gap. The V call is TRBV7-3, the J call TRBJ2-3, with D maybe TRBD1 (5 bases). There are 14 residues in the CDR3. Trimming left V 4 bases short and J 0 bases short, with 8 bases between. The V gene's germline CDR1 is SGHTA and CDR2 FQGTGA. The chain's CDR3 is CASSSGHSTDTQYF. CDR3 bases read: TGTGCCAGCAGCTCAGGACATAGCACAGATACG.

Concerning this clone: From the germline J gene comes the end of the CDR3, since the read stops 3 residues before it. V usage is TRBV19 and J usage is TRBJ2-3; the match to TRBD2 covers 13 bases. Germline loops: CDR1 LNHDA, CDR2 SQIVND (reference sequence). J was trimmed by 4 bases and V by 7 bases; bases with no gene match: 5. This CDR3 is 15 amino acids long. The CDR3 DNA, read in part, is TGTGCCAGTACCTTGACTAGCGGGAGGCCAGATACG. Translated, it gives CASTLTSGRPDT. In full, the CDR3 reads CASTLTSGRPDTQYF.

Comment on this clone: The read terminates 3 residues before the CDR3 end, so the remaining end is supplied by the germline J gene. This chain links TRBV6-1 with TRBJ2-2; 9 bases are a match to TRBD1. The germline gives CDR1 MNHNS, CDR2 SASEGT. CDR3 length equals 15 residues. The sequenced CDR3 bases are TGTGCCAGCAGTGAAGCGGACAGGGGTAATTCACCG. It encodes CASSEADRGNSP. In full, the CDR3 is CASSEADRGNSPLFF.

As regards this clone: The read gets to within 3 residues of the CDR3 end, and the germline J gene fills in the rest. The J gene is TRBJ1-2, the V gene TRBV18; 7 bases line up with TRBD1. Germline CDR1 KGHSH, CDR2 LQKENI. V lost 2 bases, J lost 6 bases, and 12 bases stayed unmatched. CDR3 length equals 16 residues. The sequenced CDR3 bases are TGTGCCAGCTCACCAACGAGAGAACAGGGGTTGAATGGC. Amino acid sequence: CASSPTREQGLNG. The entire CDR3 sequence reads CASSPTREQGLNGYTF.

Concerning this clone: The read stops 3 residues short of the end of the CDR3; the missing end is completed from the germline J gene. This rearrangement joins TRBV20-1 to TRBJ2-1; a weak D match, TRBD2 (6 bases). The germline V gene encodes CDR1 DFQATT and CDR2 SNEGSKA (reference sequence). The CDR3 spans 16 residues. V lost 4 bases and J 5 bases, leaving 21 bases between the germline ends. The part of the CDR3 DNA that was read is TGCAGTGCTATCCCCAGTGCAGGACTACTCAACAATGAG. Translated, it gives CSAIPSAGLLNNE. The entire CDR3 protein reads CSAIPSAGLLNNEQFF.

Comment on this clone: The read ends 3 residues early relative to the CDR3; the germline J gene fills the gap. The J gene is TRBJ1-1, the V gene TRBV7-3, with TRBD1 matching 7 bases. Germline V gene data show CDR1 as SGHTA and CDR2 as FQGTGA. This CDR3 comprises 14 residues. V dropped 6 bases and J dropped 1; count of bases not matched to a gene: 5. This CDR3 reads CASSSGTANTEAFF. The part of the CDR3 DNA that was read is TGTGCCAGCAGTTCCGGGACAGCGAACACTGAA. Based on the CDR3 plus reference TRBV7-3 and TRBJ1-1, the full variable domain is GAGVSQTPSNKVTEKGKYVELRCDPISGHTALYWYRQSLGQGPEFLIYFQGTGAADDSGLPNDRFFAVRPEGSVSTLKIQRTERGDSAVYLCASSSGTANTEAFFGQGTRLTVV.

As concerns this clone: Read sequence stops 3 residues before the CDR3 end, and the germline J gene provides the missing end. V is TRBV7-9 and J is TRBJ2-3, with 8 bases matching TRBD2. Germline CDR1 reads SEHNR; CDR2 reads FQNEAQ (reference sequence). This CDR3 has 15 amino acids. The sequenced part of the CDR3 DNA is TGTGCCAGCAGTTCCGGGACTAGAGGGTTCGAGACG. Translation: CASSSGTRGFET. The full-length CDR3 reads as CASSSGTRGFETQYF.

Here the CDR3 reads CASTGTSGTPYEQYF. CDR3 bases read: TGTGCCAGCACCGGGACTAGCGGAACACCCTACGAG. This rearrangement joins TRBV2 to TRBJ2-7, with 11 bases matching TRBD2. The CDR3 extends 3 residues past the end of the read, so its final part is completed from the germline J gene. After removal of 7 bases from V and 2 bases from J, the junction contained 7 bases not matched to a gene. The CDR3 length is 15 residues. Germline CDR1 reads SNHLY; CDR2 reads FYNNEI.

In regard to this clone: The read ends 3 residues shy of where the CDR3 ends; the end is completed using the germline J gene. This chain joins TRBV5-1 and TRBJ2-5, with D tentatively TRBD2 (6 bases). V lost 2 bases and J 3 bases, leaving 14 bases between the germline ends. Germline loops: CDR1 SGHRS, CDR2 YFSETQ. This CDR3 spans 15 amino acids. The CDR3: CASSLLGGKEETQYF. CDR3 DNA (partial): TGCGCCAGCAGCTTATTGGGCGGGAAGGAAGAGACC.

In the case of this clone: From the germline J gene comes the end of the CDR3, since the read stops 3 residues before it. This rearrangement joins TRBV5-1 to TRBJ2-2; 11 bases align to TRBD1. J gave up 4 bases and V 3 bases, and 5 bases lay outside the gene matches. CDR1 is SGHRS and CDR2 is YFSETQ in the germline V gene. The CDR3 covers 16 residues. The CDR3 sequence is CASSSTGTGGTGELFF. CDR3 DNA, as far as it was read: TGCGCCAGCAGCTCAACCGGGACAGGGGGCACCGGGGAG.

As regards this clone: Read sequence stops 3 residues before the CDR3 end, and the germline J gene provides the missing end. V and J are TRBV2 and TRBJ2-3, with 9 bases that match TRBD1. The ends lost 6 bases at V and 3 bases at J; junction bases unmatched: 4. The germline CDR1 and CDR2 sequences are SNHLY and FYNNEI. This CDR3 comprises 14 residues. The CDR3 loop is CASRTGGGTDTQYF. The DNA read from the CDR3 is TGTGCCAGCAGGACAGGGGGGGGAACAGATACG.

As regards this clone: The CDR3 end is not reached by the read, which stops 3 residues before it; the germline J gene fills it in. V gene TRBV18 combines with J gene TRBJ2-3; the D gene could be TRBD1 or TRBD2 (5 bases each). Germline CDR1 KGHSH, CDR2 LQKENI. The length of the CDR3 is 12 residues. The CDR3 DNA, read in part, is TGTGCCAGCTCACCAAGGGGAGAGACG. This encodes CASSPRGET. The full CDR3 is CASSPRGETQYF.

On this clone itself: The read is 3 residues too short to cover the CDR3 end, so that end is filled in from the germline J gene. The chain has TRBV5-1 and TRBJ2-2; 9 bases match TRBD2. After removal of 4 bases from V and 7 bases from J, the junction contained 8 bases not matched to a gene. CDR1 is SGHRS, CDR2 YFSETQ, per germline. This CDR3 spans 15 amino acids. CDR3 bases read: TGCGCCAGCAGCGGTGCGGGAGGGCCTATCGGGGAG. This encodes CASSGAGGPIGE. The full CDR3 reads CASSGAGGPIGELFF.